The 27 T cell receptor beta chains reported below all come from one sample, sequenced in a study of shared clonotypes between healthy human individuals. Produced via immunoSEQ multiplex PCR; TCRdb's table is partial and in-frame only. The repertoire holds 1.5 million to 1.9 million clones, approximately 98% seen once, with roughly 0.45% in the top ten. The specimen sequenced was naive CD4+ T cells sorted from blood. The subset: CD45RA+ positively selected. The origin of the receptors is a man aged 25-40 years in good health.

The V gene is TRBV6-5, the J gene TRBJ1-3; possible D gene TRBD1, 5 bases. The CDR3 contains 14 residues. The V end lost 4 bases, the J end lost 2 bases, and 9 bases lay between the germline ends. Germline V gene sequence: CDR1 MNHEY, CDR2 SVGAGI. The CDR3 protein is CASSSGVAGNTIYF. The CDR3 nucleotides are TGTGCCAGCAGTTCGGGGGTAGCTGGAAACACCATATATTTT.

The chain carries TRBV5-5 and TRBJ2-1, with 11 bases lining up with TRBD2. Germline loops: CDR1 SGHKS, CDR2 YYEKEE (reference sequence). The CDR3 length is 15 residues. After removal of 4 bases from V and 8 bases from J, the junction contained 8 bases not matched to a gene. The chain's CDR3 is CASSPDGLAGDEQFF. CDR3 bases: TGTGCCAGCAGCCCCGACGGACTAGCGGGCGATGAGCAGTTCTTC.

This rearrangement joins TRBV29-1 to TRBJ1-1; no firm D call. The CDR3 runs to 13 residues. Germline-derived CDR1 and CDR2 are SQVTM and ANQGSEA. V lost 5 bases to trimming and J lost 2 bases, with 12 bases between them. CDR3 bases: TGCAGCGTTCACCCAAAATATAACACTGAAGCTTTCTTT. This translates into CSVHPKYNTEAFF. The entire variable domain, with the rest obtained from reference TRBV29-1 and TRBJ1-1, is as follows: SAVISQKPSRDICQRGTSLTIQCQVDSQVTMMFWYRQQPGQSLTLIATANQGSEATYESGFVIDKFPISRPNLTFSTLTVSNMSPEDSSIYLCSVHPKYNTEAFFGQGTRLTVV.

The CDR3 protein is CASSSRVDSEQYF. The CDR3 bases are TGCGCCAGCAGCTCCCGGGTTGACTCCGAGCAGTACTTC. The chain employs TRBV5-1 and TRBJ2-7; no definite D call. Germline V CDR1 and CDR2: SGHRS, YFSETQ. The V and J ends lost 3 bases and 6 bases respectively, with 13 bases between them. CDR3 length equals 13 residues.

This clone was picked up one time. Additional DNA sequences in this sample encode the identical CDR3. The CDR3 region is CASSPGLAGLNEQFF. The CDR3 DNA is TGCGCCAGCAGCCCAGGACTAGCGGGACTGAATGAGCAGTTCTTC. The chain uses TRBV5-1 and TRBJ2-1; 12 nucleotides agree with TRBD2. V gave up 4 bases and J gave up 7 bases; unmatched junction bases: 6. In germline, CDR1 is SGHRS, CDR2 YFSETQ. The CDR3 is 15 residues long.

CDR3 sequence: CASSLAATSKRDTQYF. CDR3 nucleotides: TGTGCCAGCAGCTTAGCGGCGACTAGCAAAAGGGATACGCAGTATTTT. The chain has TRBV7-9 and TRBJ2-3; 7 nucleotides align to TRBD2. The CDR3 has 16 residues. The trim removed 0 bases at V and 6 bases at J, leaving 9 bases unmatched. The V gene's germline CDR1 is SEHNR and CDR2 FQNEAQ (reference sequence). Together with reference TRBV7-9 and TRBJ2-3, the CDR3 gives the full variable domain: DTGVSQNPRHKITKRGQNVTFRCDPISEHNRLYWYRQTLGQGPEFLTYFQNEAQLEKSRLLSDRFSAERPKGSFSTLEIQRTEQGDSAMYLCASSLAATSKRDTQYFGPGTRLTVL.

The chain carries TRBV4-3 and TRBJ2-3; 10 bases match TRBD2. The CDR3 length is 15 residues. Unmatched junction bases numbered 4, after V lost 3 bases and J lost 4 bases. CDR1 is LGHNA, CDR2 YSLEER, per germline. The CDR3 DNA reads as TGCGCCAGCAGCCATACTAGCGGGACTTCAGATACGCAGTATTTT. Protein product: CASSHTSGTSDTQYF.

DNA for the CDR3: TGTGCCACCAGCCCAACGTTGACAGGGGGCTCCTACGAGCAGTACTTC. It yields the protein CATSPTLTGGSYEQYF. V is TRBV15 and J is TRBJ2-7, with 9 positions matching TRBD1. CDR1 is LNHNV, CDR2 YYDKDF, per germline (reference sequence). CDR3 size: 16 residues. The J segment lost 0 bases and the V segment lost 5 bases, leaving 8 bases of the junction unmatched.

V usage is TRBV29-1 and J usage is TRBJ2-3; D unresolved. V lost 3 bases to trimming and J lost 2 bases, with 9 bases between them. This CDR3 comprises 13 residues. Germline values: CDR1 SQVTM, CDR2 ANQGSEA. The CDR3 sequence is CSVDKGPTDTQYF. For the CDR3, the DNA is TGCAGCGTTGATAAAGGGCCCACAGATACGCAGTATTTT.

This clone was found once. This chain joins TRBV5-1 and TRBJ2-1; the match to TRBD1 covers 9 bases. The ends lost 3 bases at V and 9 bases at J; junction bases unmatched: 10. This CDR3 comprises 15 residues. The V gene's germline CDR1 is SGHRS and CDR2 YFSETQ. The CDR3 coding sequence is TGCGCCAGCAGCTCGGGACAGGGAGGAGGATTTGAGCAGTTCTTC. Translated: CASSSGQGGGFEQFF.

V and J are TRBV28 and TRBJ2-1, with D perhaps TRBD1 (5 bases). Germline V gene lookup returns CDR1 MDHEN and CDR2 SYDVKM. The CDR3 consists of 17 residues. V gave up 4 bases and J gave up 11 bases, with 27 bases separating them. CDR3 DNA: TGTGCCAGCAGTTCCCAGCCTGGGCAGGGTAAGACGGAGAAGCAGTTCTTC. As protein: CASSSQPGQGKTEKQFF.

This rearrangement joins TRBV7-9 to TRBJ2-1; TRBD2 matches at 10 bases. The V gene end was trimmed by 5 bases and the J gene end by 3 bases; junction bases not matched to a gene: 13. CDR3 length: 18 residues. The germline V gene encodes CDR1 SEHNR and CDR2 FQNEAQ (reference sequence). This chain's CDR3 is CASSIRGLAENRYNEQFF. The DNA for the CDR3 is TGTGCCAGCAGCATAAGAGGACTAGCGGAAAACCGCTACAATGAGCAGTTCTTC.

In its sample, this clone was seen once. This chain joins TRBV5-1 and TRBJ2-3; D is possibly TRBD2 (5 bases). The CDR3 contains 16 residues. The germline V gene has CDR1 SGHRS and CDR2 YFSETQ. The V end was cut by 2 bases, the J end by 1 base, with 14 bases between. The CDR3 spells CASSFEAARGTDTQYF. The CDR3 coding sequence is TGCGCCAGCAGCTTTGAAGCGGCTCGTGGCACAGATACGCAGTATTTT. The full variable domain, in which reference TRBV5-1 and TRBJ2-3 provide the parts outside the CDR3, is KAGVTQTPRYLIKTRGQQVTLSCSPISGHRSVSWYQQTPGQGLQFLFEYFSETQRNKGNFPGRFSGRQFSNSRSEMNVSTLELGDSALYLCASSFEAARGTDTQYFGPGTRLTVL.

The rearrangement joins TRBV15 to TRBJ2-1; the D is unclear. This CDR3 has 12 residues. The germline gives CDR1 LNHNV, CDR2 YYDKDF (reference sequence). V was cut by 3 bases and J by 2 bases, with 2 bases left in between. The CDR3 region is CATSRAYNEQFF. CDR3 nucleotide sequence: TGTGCCACCAGCAGGGCCTACAATGAGCAGTTCTTC.

The chain uses TRBV5-1 and TRBJ2-7; D is ambiguous. Germline V lookup: CDR1 SGHRS, CDR2 YFSETQ. The CDR3 totals 16 residues. Trimming stripped 2 bases from V and 5 bases from J, with 20 bases between. The CDR3 loop reads CASSFFASRVNDEQYF. The CDR3 DNA is TGCGCCAGCAGCTTCTTCGCTTCTCGGGTAAACGACGAGCAGTACTTC.

The DNA for the CDR3 is TGTGCCAGCAGTTATACAGGGAACTACGAGCAGTACTTC. Amino acids: CASSYTGNYEQYF. The chain recombines TRBV6-5 with TRBJ2-5, with D possibly TRBD1 on 6 matching bases. The J call may be faulty, since TRBJ2-7 better matches the DNA end. The CDR3 is 13 residues long. The germline CDR1 and CDR2 sequences are MNHEY and SVGAGI.

The genes are TRBV5-1 and TRBJ2-1; 9 bases agree with TRBD2. V lost 1 base to trimming and J lost 6 bases; unmatched junction nucleotides: 5. The CDR3 has 15 residues. CDR1 is SGHRS, CDR2 YFSETQ, per germline. Written as DNA, the CDR3 is TGCGCCAGCAGCTTGACTAGCGGGTACTCCAATGAGCAGTTCTTC. Protein product: CASSLTSGYSNEQFF.

The CDR3 DNA sequence: TGTGCCAGCAGACGGACAGGGGGGGGTGAAAAACTGTTTTTT. It codes for CASRRTGGGEKLFF. The chain combines TRBV27 with TRBJ1-4; TRBD1 matches at 10 bases. Losses at the gene ends were 6 bases for V and 7 bases for J; bases not matched to a gene: 5. Germline lookup yields CDR1 MNHEY and CDR2 SMNVEV (reference sequence). The CDR3 sequence is 14 residues long. Drawing the rest from reference TRBV27 and TRBJ1-4, the complete variable domain is EAQVTQNPRYLITVTGKKLTVTCSQNMNHEYMSWYRQDPGLGLRQIYYSMNVEVTDKGDVPEGYKVSRKEKRNFPLILESPSPNQTSLYFCASRRTGGGEKLFFGSGTQLSVL.

This chain links TRBV11-3 with TRBJ2-4; 9 bases map to TRBD1. The germline CDR1 and CDR2 sequences are SGHNT and YENEEA. With 1 base clipped from V and 5 bases from J, the junction kept 6 bases outside the gene matches. This CDR3 is 16 amino acids long. The CDR3 protein is CASSLGTGVGENIQYF. The CDR3 nucleotides are TGTGCCAGCAGCTTAGGGACAGGGGTTGGGGAAAACATTCAGTACTTC.

This clone was detected once. This chain uses TRBV28 with TRBJ2-7; possible D gene TRBD1, 6 bases. The CDR3 consists of 16 residues. V gave up 3 bases and J gave up 5 bases, with 20 bases separating them. Per germline, CDR1 MDHEN and CDR2 SYDVKM. The DNA for the CDR3 is TGTGCCAGCAGTTTGCCCGCGGCAGGGGATAAAAACGAGCAGTACTTC. Encoded protein: CASSLPAAGDKNEQYF.

This clone was observed a single time. The rearrangement joins TRBV7-2 to TRBJ2-2; tentatively, D is TRBD1 (6 bases). The CDR3 has 14 amino acids. Germline values: CDR1 SGHTA, CDR2 FQGNSA. Trimming stripped 6 bases from V and 4 bases from J, with 12 bases between. For the CDR3, the DNA is TGTGCCAGCAGGCACAGGGAGCCCACCGGGGAGCTGTTTTTT. This translates into CASRHREPTGELFF.

The chain couples TRBV7-2 to TRBJ2-2; D remains ambiguous. This CDR3 spans 15 amino acids. Per germline, CDR1 SGHTA and CDR2 FQGNSA. The V and J ends lost 2 bases and 1 base respectively, with 8 bases between them. The CDR3 bases are TGTGCCAGCAGCTTAAGATTGGGGAACACCGGGGAGCTGTTTTTT. It yields the protein CASSLRLGNTGELFF.

V and J are TRBV28 and TRBJ1-2; D is unresolved. The CDR3 consists of 13 residues. Looked up from germline, CDR1 is MDHEN and CDR2 is SYDVKM. The V end lost 6 bases, the J end lost 12 bases, and 20 bases lay between the germline ends. The DNA for the CDR3 is TGTGCCAGCAGAGAAACCGGGCCTCGGCAGGACACCTTC. This translates into CASRETGPRQDTF.

This chain connects TRBV7-9 to TRBJ2-7, with 11 bases fitting TRBD2. V was pared by 5 bases and J by 3 bases, with 6 bases of the junction left unmatched. There are 15 residues in the CDR3. Germline V lookup: CDR1 SEHNR, CDR2 FQNEAQ (reference sequence). CDR3 in DNA: TGTGCCAGCAGCCCTCTAGCGGGAGGACTCTACGAGCAGTACTTC. Amino acid sequence: CASSPLAGGLYEQYF.

V and J are TRBV7-2 and TRBJ2-3; 8 bases are shared with TRBD2. The CDR3 loop spans 17 amino acids. Trimming at V came to 5 bases and at J to 0 bases, leaving 10 bases not matched to a gene. CDR1 is SGHTA and CDR2 is FQGNSA in the germline V gene. The chain's CDR3 is CASSRGVAGLSTDTQYF. CDR3 nucleotides: TGTGCCAGCAGCCGTGGGGTAGCGGGACTAAGCACAGATACGCAGTATTTT.

The chain carries TRBV5-1 and TRBJ1-3; tentatively, D is TRBD1 (6 bases). This CDR3 spans 16 amino acids. In germline, CDR1 is SGHRS, CDR2 YFSETQ. The germline V and J ends were trimmed by 4 bases and 0 bases, with 14 bases remaining between them. The CDR3 spells CASSTGDTYSGNTIYF. The CDR3 DNA is TGCGCCAGCAGCACCGGGGACACCTACTCTGGAAACACCATATATTTT.

In this sample, this clone turned up once. V and J are TRBV30 and TRBJ1-1; D is undetermined. The CDR3 is 11 residues long. CDR1 and CDR2 (germline): GTSNPN, SVGIG (reference sequence). This chain's CDR3 is CACELVAEAFF. CDR3 in DNA: TGTGCTTGTGAACTTGTCGCTGAAGCTTTCTTT.